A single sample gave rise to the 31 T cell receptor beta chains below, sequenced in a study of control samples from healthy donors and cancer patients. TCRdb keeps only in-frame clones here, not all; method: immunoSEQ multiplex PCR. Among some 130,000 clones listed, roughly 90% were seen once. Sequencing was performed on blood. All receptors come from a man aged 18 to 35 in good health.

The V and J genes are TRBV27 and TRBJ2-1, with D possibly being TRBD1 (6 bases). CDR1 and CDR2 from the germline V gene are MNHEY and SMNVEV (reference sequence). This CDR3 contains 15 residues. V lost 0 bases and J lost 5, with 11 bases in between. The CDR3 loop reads CASSLSWGTHNEQFF. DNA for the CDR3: TGTGCCAGCAGTTTATCGTGGGGGACACACAATGAGCAGTTCTTC.

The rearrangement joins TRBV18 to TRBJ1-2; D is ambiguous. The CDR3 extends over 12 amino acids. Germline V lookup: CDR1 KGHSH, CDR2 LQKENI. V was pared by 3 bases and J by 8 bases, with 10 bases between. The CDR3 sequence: CASSPGSEGYTF. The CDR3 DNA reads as TGTGCCAGCTCACCGGGATCCGAAGGCTACACCTTC.

The CDR3: CASSLVAGMNTEAFF. CDR3 nucleotide sequence: TGTGCCAGCAGCTTAGTAGCGGGGATGAACACTGAAGCTTTCTTT. V and J are TRBV7-9 and TRBJ1-1, with unresolved D. CDR3 length equals 15 residues. Germline V CDR1 and CDR2: SEHNR, FQNEAQ (reference sequence). The ends were cut back, 1 base at V and 0 bases at J, with 9 bases in the middle.

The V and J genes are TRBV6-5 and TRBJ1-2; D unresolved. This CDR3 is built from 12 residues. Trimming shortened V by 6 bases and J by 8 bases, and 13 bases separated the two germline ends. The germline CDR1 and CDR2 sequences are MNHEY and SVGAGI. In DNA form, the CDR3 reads TGTGCCAGCAGCGATTATCAAGGGGGCTACACCTTC. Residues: CASSDYQGGYTF.

CDR3 sequence: CASRLGAGETQYF. For the CDR3, the DNA is TGTGCCAGCAGACTTGGGGCTGGGGAGACCCAGTACTTC. The chain recombines TRBV6-5 with TRBJ2-5; the D gene is possibly TRBD1 (5 bases). V lost 6 bases and J lost 5, with 13 bases in between. The CDR3 spans 13 residues. Germline CDR1 is MNHEY and CDR2 is SVGAGI.

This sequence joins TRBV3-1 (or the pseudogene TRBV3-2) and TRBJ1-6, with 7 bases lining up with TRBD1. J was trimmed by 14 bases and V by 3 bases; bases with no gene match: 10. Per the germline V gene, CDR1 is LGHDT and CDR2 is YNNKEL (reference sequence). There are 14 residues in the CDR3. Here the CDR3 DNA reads TGTGCCAGCAGCCACTTTGACAGGGACGGCACCCTCCACTTT. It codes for CASSHFDRDGTLHF.

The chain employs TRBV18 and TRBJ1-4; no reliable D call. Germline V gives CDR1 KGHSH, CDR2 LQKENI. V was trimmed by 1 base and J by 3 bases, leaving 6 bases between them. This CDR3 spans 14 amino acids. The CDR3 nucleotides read TGTGCCAGCTCACCACTGAATGCTAATGAAAAACTGTTTTTT. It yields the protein CASSPLNANEKLFF.

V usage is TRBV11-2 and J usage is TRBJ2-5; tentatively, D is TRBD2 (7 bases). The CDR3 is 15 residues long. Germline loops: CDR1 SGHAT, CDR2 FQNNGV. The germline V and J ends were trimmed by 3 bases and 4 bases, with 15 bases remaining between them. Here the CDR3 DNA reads TGTGCCAGCAGCTTCGGGGGGCAAGGGGTAGAGACCCAGTACTTC. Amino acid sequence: CASSFGGQGVETQYF.

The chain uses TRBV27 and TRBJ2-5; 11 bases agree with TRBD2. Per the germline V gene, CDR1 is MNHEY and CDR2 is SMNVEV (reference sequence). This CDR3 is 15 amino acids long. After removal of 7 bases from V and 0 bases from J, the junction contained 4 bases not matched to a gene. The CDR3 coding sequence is TGTGCCAGCAACATAGCGGGGGGGCACCAAGAGACCCAGTACTTC. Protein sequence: CASNIAGGHQETQYF.

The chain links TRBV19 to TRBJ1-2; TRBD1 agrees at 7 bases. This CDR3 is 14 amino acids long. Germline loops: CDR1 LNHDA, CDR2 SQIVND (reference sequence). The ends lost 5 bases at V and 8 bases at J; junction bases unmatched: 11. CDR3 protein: CASSFVTGIYGYTF. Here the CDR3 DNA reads TGTGCCAGTAGTTTCGTGACAGGGATCTACGGCTACACCTTC.

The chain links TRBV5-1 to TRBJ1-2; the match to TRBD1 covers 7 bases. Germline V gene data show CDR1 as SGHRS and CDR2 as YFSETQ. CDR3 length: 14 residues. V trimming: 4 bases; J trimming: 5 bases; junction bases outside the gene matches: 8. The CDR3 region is CASSTGQSGYGYTF. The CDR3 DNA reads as TGCGCCAGCAGCACGGGACAGTCCGGATATGGCTACACCTTC.

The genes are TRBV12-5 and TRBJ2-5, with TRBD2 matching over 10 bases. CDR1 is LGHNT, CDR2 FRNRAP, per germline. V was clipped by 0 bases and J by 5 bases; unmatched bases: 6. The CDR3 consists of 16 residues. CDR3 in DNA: TGTGCTAGTGGTTTGGTACTGGGTAGCGGGGGGGAGACCCAGTACTTC. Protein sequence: CASGLVLGSGGETQYF.

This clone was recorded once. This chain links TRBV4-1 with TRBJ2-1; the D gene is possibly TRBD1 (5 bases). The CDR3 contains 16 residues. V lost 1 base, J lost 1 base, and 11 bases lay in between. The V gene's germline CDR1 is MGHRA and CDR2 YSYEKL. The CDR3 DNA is TGCGCCAGCAGCCAAGTTGGGGCTAGATCCTACAATGAGCAGTTCTTC. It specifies CASSQVGARSYNEQFF.

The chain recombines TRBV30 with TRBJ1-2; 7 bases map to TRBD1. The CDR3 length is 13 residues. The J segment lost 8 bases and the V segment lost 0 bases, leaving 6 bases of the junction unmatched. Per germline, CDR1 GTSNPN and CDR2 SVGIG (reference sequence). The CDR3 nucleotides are TGTGCCTGGAGTGTTAAACAGGGGAGAGGCTACACCTTC. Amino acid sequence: CAWSVKQGRGYTF. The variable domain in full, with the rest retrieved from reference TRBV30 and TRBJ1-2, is SQTIHQWPATLVQPVGSPLSLECTVEGTSNPNLYWYRQAAGRGLQLLFYSVGIGQISSEVPQNLSASRPQDRQFILSSKKLLLSDSGFYLCAWSVKQGRGYTFGSGTRLTVV.

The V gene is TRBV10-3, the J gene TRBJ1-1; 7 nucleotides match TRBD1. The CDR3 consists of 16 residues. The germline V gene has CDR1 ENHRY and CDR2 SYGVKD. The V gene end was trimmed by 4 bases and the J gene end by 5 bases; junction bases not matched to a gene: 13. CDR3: CAISGEGAQRRTEAFF. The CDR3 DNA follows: TGTGCCATCAGTGGAGAGGGGGCGCAGAGAAGAACTGAAGCTTTCTTT.

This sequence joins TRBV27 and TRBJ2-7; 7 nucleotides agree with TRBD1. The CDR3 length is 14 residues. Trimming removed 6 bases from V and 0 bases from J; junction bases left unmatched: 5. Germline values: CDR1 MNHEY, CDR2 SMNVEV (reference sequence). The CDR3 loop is CASRRQGLSYEQYF. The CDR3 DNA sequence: TGTGCCAGCAGGAGACAGGGTCTCTCCTACGAGCAGTACTTC.

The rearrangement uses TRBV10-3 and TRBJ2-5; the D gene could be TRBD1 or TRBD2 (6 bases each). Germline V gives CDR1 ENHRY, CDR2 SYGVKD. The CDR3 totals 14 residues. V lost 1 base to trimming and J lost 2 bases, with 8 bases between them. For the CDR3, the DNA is TGTGCCATCAGTGAGTTAGGGGGGCAAGAGACCCAGTACTTC. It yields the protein CAISELGGQETQYF.

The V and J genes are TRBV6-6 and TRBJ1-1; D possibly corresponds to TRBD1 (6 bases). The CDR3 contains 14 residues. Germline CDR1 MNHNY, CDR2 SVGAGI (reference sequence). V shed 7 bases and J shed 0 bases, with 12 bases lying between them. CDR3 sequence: CASTGGAVNTEAFF. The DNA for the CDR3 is TGTGCCAGCACGGGGGGCGCAGTGAACACTGAAGCTTTCTTT.

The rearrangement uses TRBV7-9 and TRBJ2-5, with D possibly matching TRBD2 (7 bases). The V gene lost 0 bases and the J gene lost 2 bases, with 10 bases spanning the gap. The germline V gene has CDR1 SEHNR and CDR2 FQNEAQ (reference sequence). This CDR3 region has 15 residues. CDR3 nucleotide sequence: TGTGCCAGCAGCTTAGCGGGGGGGCTTCAAGAGACCCAGTACTTC. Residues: CASSLAGGLQETQYF.

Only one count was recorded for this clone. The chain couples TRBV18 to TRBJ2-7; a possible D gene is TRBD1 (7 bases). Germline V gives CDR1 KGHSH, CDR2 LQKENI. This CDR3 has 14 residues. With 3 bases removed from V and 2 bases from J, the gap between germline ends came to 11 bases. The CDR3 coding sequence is TGTGCCAGCTCACCGGGGGGACAGCCCTACGAGCAGTACTTC. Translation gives CASSPGGQPYEQYF.

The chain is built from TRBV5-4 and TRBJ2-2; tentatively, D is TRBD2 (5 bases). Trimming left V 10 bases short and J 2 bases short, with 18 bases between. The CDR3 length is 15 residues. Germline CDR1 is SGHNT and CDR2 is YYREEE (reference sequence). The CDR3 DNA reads TGTGCCGGACGAACTCGGGGTTTTAACACCGGGGAGCTGTTTTTT. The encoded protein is CAGRTRGFNTGELFF.

The CDR3 DNA reads TGTGCCAGCAGTCATCAGGGGGTTGGTGGCTACACCTTC. The encoded protein is CASSHQGVGGYTF. The chain is built from TRBV12-3 or TRBV12-4 and TRBJ1-2; TRBD1 agrees at 7 bases. The CDR3 runs to 13 residues. V was clipped by 5 bases and J by 7 bases; unmatched bases: 7.

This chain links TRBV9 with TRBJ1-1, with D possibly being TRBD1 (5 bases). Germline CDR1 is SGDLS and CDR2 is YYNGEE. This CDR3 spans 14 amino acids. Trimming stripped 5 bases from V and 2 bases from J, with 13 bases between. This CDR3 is CASSGGNSNTEAFF. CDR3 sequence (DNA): TGTGCCAGCAGTGGGGGAAACAGCAACACTGAAGCTTTCTTT.

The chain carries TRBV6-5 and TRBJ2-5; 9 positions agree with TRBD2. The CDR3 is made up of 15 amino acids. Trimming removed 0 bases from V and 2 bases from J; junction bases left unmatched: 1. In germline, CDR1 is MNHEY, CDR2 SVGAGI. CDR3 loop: CASSYSTSGQETQYF. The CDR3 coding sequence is TGTGCCAGCAGTTACTCGACTAGCGGACAAGAGACCCAGTACTTC.

In DNA form, the CDR3 reads TGCAGCGTTCATCAGGGGCCCTACGAGCAGTACTTC. It is translated as CSVHQGPYEQYF. The chain recombines TRBV29-1 with TRBJ2-7; D perhaps matches TRBD1 (6 bases). CDR3 size: 12 residues. V lost 5 bases to trimming and J lost 2 bases, with 10 bases between them. The germline CDR1 and CDR2 sequences are SQVTM and ANQGSEA.

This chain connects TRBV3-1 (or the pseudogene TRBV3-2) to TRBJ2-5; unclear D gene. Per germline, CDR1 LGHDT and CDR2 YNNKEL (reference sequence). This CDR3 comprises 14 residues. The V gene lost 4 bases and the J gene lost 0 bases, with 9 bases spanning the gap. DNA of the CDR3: TGTGCCAGCAGCCTAACTCCGTACCAAGAGACCCAGTACTTC. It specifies CASSLTPYQETQYF.

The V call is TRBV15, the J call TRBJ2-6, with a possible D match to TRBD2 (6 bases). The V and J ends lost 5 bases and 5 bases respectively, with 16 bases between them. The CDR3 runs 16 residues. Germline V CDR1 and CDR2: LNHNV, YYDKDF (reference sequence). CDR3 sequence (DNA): TGTGCCACCAGCCCTCTCGCGGGGAGGAGGGCCAACGTCCTGACTTTC. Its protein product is CATSPLAGRRANVLTF.

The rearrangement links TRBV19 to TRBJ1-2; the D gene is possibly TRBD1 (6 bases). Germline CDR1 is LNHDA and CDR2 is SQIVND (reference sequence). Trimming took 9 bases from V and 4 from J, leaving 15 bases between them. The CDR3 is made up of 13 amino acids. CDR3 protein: CASNRDSSYGYTF. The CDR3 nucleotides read TGTGCCAGCAACAGGGATTCGAGCTATGGCTACACCTTC.

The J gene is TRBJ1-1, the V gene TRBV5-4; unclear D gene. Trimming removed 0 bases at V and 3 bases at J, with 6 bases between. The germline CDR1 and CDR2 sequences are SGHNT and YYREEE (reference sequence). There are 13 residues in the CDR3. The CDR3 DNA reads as TGTGCCAGCAGCTTGGTTTTTGACACTGAAGCTTTCTTT. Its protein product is CASSLVFDTEAFF.

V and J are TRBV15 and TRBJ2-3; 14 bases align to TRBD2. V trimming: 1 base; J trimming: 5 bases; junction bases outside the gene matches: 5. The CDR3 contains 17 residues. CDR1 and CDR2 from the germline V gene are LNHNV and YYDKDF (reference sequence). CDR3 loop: CATSRGSGLAGVDTQYF. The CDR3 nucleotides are TGTGCCACCAGCAGAGGCTCGGGACTAGCGGGGGTAGATACGCAGTATTTT.

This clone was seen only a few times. In DNA form, the CDR3 reads TGTGCCAGTAGGACCACAGGGGGCAGTCAGCCCCAGCATTTT. Protein product: CASRTTGGSQPQHF. V gene TRBV19 combines with J gene TRBJ1-5; 9 nucleotides line up with TRBD1. CDR1 is LNHDA and CDR2 is SQIVND in the germline V gene (reference sequence). The junction had 6 bases not matched to a gene; V was cut back by 6 bases and J by 6 bases. The CDR3 is 14 residues long. Based on the CDR3 plus reference TRBV19 and TRBJ1-5, the full variable domain is DGGITQSPKYLFRKEGQNVTLSCEQNLNHDAMYWYRQDPGQGLRLIYYSQIVNDFQKGDIAEGYSVSREKKESFPLTVTSAQKNPTAFYLCASRTTGGSQPQHFGDGTRLSIL.